These T cell receptor beta chains were read from a single sample in a study of blood T cell repertoires in COVID-19. Profiling relied on immunoSEQ multiplex PCR, and the TCRdb table lists in-frame clones only, not all of them. The profile shows roughly 25,000 clones, about nine tenths of them singletons. The specimen sequenced was peripheral blood. The source is a man between 65 and 85 years old in a cohort sampled during active COVID-19. CDR3s include the opening cysteine and the closing phenylalanine or tryptophan. Each record gives: D gene, V gene, J gene, clone size, CDR3 DNA, CDR3 protein. The D gene is left open where the match is weak. Clone size, where shown, is once, few, many, or a class for clones that have expanded.

.	TRBV5-4	TRBJ2-2	.	TGTGCCAGCAGCGCCTCCCAGCACAGAAACACCGGGGAGCTGTTTTTT	CASSASQHRNTGELFF
.	TRBV28	TRBJ2-3	.	TGTGCCAGCAGTTTAAGGGCGGGTGCAGATACGCAGTATTTT	CASSLRAGADTQYF
.	TRBV6-5	TRBJ1-3	few	TGTGCCAGCAGTTACTCGTCGAGTCTCTCTGGAAACACCATATATTTT	CASSYSSSLSGNTIYF
.	TRBV7-6	TRBJ2-7	.	TGTGCCAGCAGCTTAGCAACAGGATCCCCCTACGAGCAGTACTTC	CASSLATGSPYEQYF
TRBD1	TRBV29-1	TRBJ2-7	.	TGCAGCGTGGGACAGCGGACCTACGAGCAGTACTTC	CSVGQRTYEQYF
.	TRBV11-2	TRBJ1-3	few	TGTGCCAGCAGCACCGGGGGGGCCATATATTTT	CASSTGGAIYF
.	TRBV7-2	TRBJ1-1	.	TGTGCCAGCAGCTTAGTTCAATCCCCCACTGAAGCTTTCTTT	CASSLVQSPTEAFF
.	TRBV4-3	TRBJ2-1	.	TGCGCCAGCAGCCAAGACGACCGACTATCCAATGAGCAGTTCTTC	CASSQDDRLSNEQFF
TRBD2	TRBV7-6	TRBJ2-1	.	TGTGCCAGCTCTTCGTGGGGCGGGAGCTCCTACAATGAGCAGTTCTTC	CASSSWGGSSYNEQFF
TRBD1	TRBV3-1/TRBV3-2	TRBJ2-1	.	TGTGCCAGCAGCCCCCTTCCGGGGACAGCTAACTACAATGAGCAGTTCTTC	CASSPLPGTANYNEQFF
.	TRBV15	TRBJ2-1	once	TGTGCCACCAGCAGAGATGGCGGGACCAAAGGGGCTGAGCAGTTCTTC	CATSRDGGTKGAEQFF
.	TRBV6-5	TRBJ1-1	.	TGTGCCAGCAGTTACTTCGGTGAGAACACTGAAGCTTTCTTT	CASSYFGENTEAFF
TRBD2	TRBV5-4	TRBJ2-3	.	TGTGCCAGCAGCCTCTGGACTAGCGGTGATTCGGATACGCAGTATTTT	CASSLWTSGDSDTQYF
.	TRBV2	TRBJ2-3	.	TGTGCCAGCAGGGGTATCCGGGACTCCTCGAAAGATACGCAGTATTTT	CASRGIRDSSKDTQYF
.	TRBV28	TRBJ1-1	once	TGTGCCAGCACCCATCTTGCAGGCAGGGTTTTCTTT	CASTHLAGRVFF
.	TRBV3-1/TRBV3-2	TRBJ2-4	.	TGTGCCAGCAGCCATCCTAGCGTTGACATTCAGTACTTC	CASSHPSVDIQYF
.	TRBV28	TRBJ1-1	once	TGTGCCAGCAGTCCTTGGACGACAGGAGCTTTCTTT	CASSPWTTGAFF
.	TRBV28	TRBJ1-2	.	TGTGCCAGCAGTTTTTTAGCTTATGGCTACACCTTC	CASSFLAYGYTF
.	TRBV5-1	TRBJ1-5	.	TGCGCCAGCAGCTTGGACAGCCAATATCAGCCCCAGCATTTT	CASSLDSQYQPQHF
.	TRBV27	TRBJ2-7	.	TGTGCCAGCAGTTTATCGAGCAACTCCTACGAGCAGTACTTC	CASSLSSNSYEQYF
.	TRBV7-9	TRBJ2-7	.	TGTGCCAGCAGCTCGACAGGAGGCTCCTACGAGCAGTACTTC	CASSSTGGSYEQYF
.	TRBV27	TRBJ2-7	.	TGTGCCAGCAGTTTGGGACTTAGTAATTCCCTCGGCTCTTTCGAGCAGTACTTC	CASSLGLSNSLGSFEQYF
TRBD2	TRBV9	TRBJ2-2	.	TGTGCCAGCAGCGTATCAGCGGGAGGGCCGTCATCTACCCCCGGGGAGCTGTTTTTT	CASSVSAGGPSSTPGELFF
.	TRBV19	TRBJ1-1	.	TGTGCCAGTAGAACCTTCAGGGGACAAAACACTGAAGCTTTCTTT	CASRTFRGQNTEAFF
TRBD2	TRBV15	TRBJ2-7	.	TGTGCCACCAGCCCCGTTCGCGGGGGGGCCTACGAGCAGTACTTC	CATSPVRGGAYEQYF
.	TRBV10-1	TRBJ2-3	.	TGCGCCAGCCGTCCCGGCCTAGTAGGAACAGGTACGCAGTATTTT	CASRPGLVGTGTQYF
TRBD2	TRBV28	TRBJ2-1	.	TGTGCCAGCAGAAGACTAGCGGAGGCCTACAATGAGCAGTTCTTC	CASRRLAEAYNEQFF
TRBD1	TRBV18	TRBJ2-7	.	TGTGCCAGCTCACCCCCGGGACAGTCCTACGAGCAGTACTTC	CASSPPGQSYEQYF
TRBD2	TRBV7-9	TRBJ2-7	few	TGTGCCAGCAGCTATGGACTAGCGGGACGCTACGAGCAGTACTTC	CASSYGLAGRYEQYF
.	TRBV19	TRBJ2-7	.	TGTGCCAGTACCGACACGGCTAGCAGATCCTACGAGCAGTACTTC	CASTDTASRSYEQYF
TRBD1	TRBV6-2/TRBV6-3	TRBJ1-6	.	TGTGCCAGCAGCACAGGGACAGGCTACGAGTATAATTCACCCCTCCACTTT	CASSTGTGYEYNSPLHF
TRBD1	TRBV5-1	TRBJ2-6	.	TGCGCCAGCAGCTCCTTTCGACAGGGTGTGGACTCTGGGGCCAACGTCCTGACTTTC	CASSSFRQGVDSGANVLTF
.	TRBV6-5	TRBJ1-1	.	TGTGCCAGCAGTTTCGGTAGTGCGGGTGAAGCTTTCTTT	CASSFGSAGEAFF
.	TRBV19	TRBJ1-5	.	TGTGCCAGTACTACGGGGGGGACCCCCAATCAGCCCCAGCATTTT	CASTTGGTPNQPQHF
.	TRBV19	TRBJ2-5	.	TGTGCCAGTAGTATAGATAGAGGGACCCAGTACTTC	CASSIDRGTQYF
.	TRBV28	TRBJ2-1	.	TGTGCCGCCAACCGGGGAACTCCTTCCTACAATGAGCAGTTCTTC	CAANRGTPSYNEQFF
.	TRBV20-1	TRBJ1-1	.	TGCAGTGCGTACTTGGACACTGAAGCTTTCTTT	CSAYLDTEAFF
.	TRBV5-4	TRBJ2-7	.	TGTGCCAGCAGCTCCCCCGGGACTGCAACCTACGAGCAGTACTTC	CASSSPGTATYEQYF
.	TRBV30	TRBJ2-7	.	TGTGCCTGGAATCGAGCAGGGGTGTACGAGCAGTACTTC	CAWNRAGVYEQYF
.	TRBV6-5	TRBJ1-1	.	TGTGCCAGCCTAGCTACAGGGAGGAACACTGAAGCTTTCTTT	CASLATGRNTEAFF
TRBD1	TRBV10-3	TRBJ2-7	.	TGTGCCTACGGGACAGGGTCGGACGAGCAGTACTTC	CAYGTGSDEQYF
TRBD1	TRBV4-1	TRBJ2-7	.	TGCGCCAGCGGGCTCGGACAGGGCTACGAGCAGTACTTC	CASGLGQGYEQYF
TRBD1	TRBV10-3	TRBJ2-5	.	TGTGCCATCAGCGACGGACAGGAAGAGACCCAGTACTTC	CAISDGQEETQYF
TRBD2	TRBV7-8	TRBJ2-2	.	TGTGCCAGCAGCCGGACTAGCGGGAGGGCCGGCGGGGAGCTGTTTTTT	CASSRTSGRAGGELFF
TRBD2	TRBV30	TRBJ2-7	.	TGTGCCTTAGGGGCGGGAGGCTACCTTACCTCCTACGAGCAGTACTTC	CALGAGGYLTSYEQYF
TRBD2	TRBV9	TRBJ2-2	.	TGTGCCAGCAGCGTTGCAGGGAGGGCCTACACCGGGGAGCTGTTTTTT	CASSVAGRAYTGELFF
TRBD2	TRBV4-3	TRBJ2-3	.	TGCGCCAGCAGCCAGGATCGACTAGCGGGAGGGCCGGGAGATACGCAGTATTTT	CASSQDRLAGGPGDTQYF
TRBD1	TRBV5-1	TRBJ2-1	.	TGCGCCAGCAGCAGGACAGGGGGCACCTACAATGAGCAGTTCTTC	CASSRTGGTYNEQFF
TRBD1	TRBV27	TRBJ2-7	.	TGTGCCAGCACCCTATTTACGACAGGGGGGACCTACGAGCAGTACTTC	CASTLFTTGGTYEQYF
.	TRBV29-1	TRBJ2-7	.	TGCAGCGTTGAAAATCGGGGATCTCGCTACGAGCAGTACTTC	CSVENRGSRYEQYF
.	TRBV2	TRBJ2-2	.	TGTGCCAGCAGTGCTAGGCAGTTCGGCGGGGAGCTGTTTTTT	CASSARQFGGELFF
.	TRBV5-6	TRBJ2-2	.	TGTGCCAGCAGCTTGAGACAGCCCAACACCGGGGAGCTGTTTTTT	CASSLRQPNTGELFF